A selection of T cell receptor beta chains follows, all from one sample in a study of blood T cell repertoires in COVID-19. TCRdb's copy holds only in-frame clones and misses some; the assay was immunoSEQ multiplex PCR. Here the sample spans 85,000 to 95,000 clones, roughly 88% being singletons. Sequencing was performed on peripheral blood. The receptors come from a human donor in a cohort sampled during active COVID-19. Both conserved end residues are part of each CDR3. A D gene is named only where the DNA matches it firmly. The size entry is marked missing in some rows and otherwise reads once, few, many or a size class.

TRBV9,TRBJ1-1,once,-,TGTGCCAGCAGCGTGTCGGGGAGTGATGAAGCTTTCTTT,CASSVSGSDEAFF
TRBV7-9,TRBJ1-2,-,-,TGTGCCAGCAGCTTAGGAGCCCTCAACTATGGCTACACCTTC,CASSLGALNYGYTF
TRBV18,TRBJ1-1,-,-,TGTGCCAGCTCACGCTCCAGGGAATTGACTGAAGCTTTCTTT,CASSRSRELTEAFF
TRBV7-9,TRBJ2-2,-,-,TGTGCCAGCACAGAGCGGGCCGGGGAGCTGTTTTTT,CASTERAGELFF
TRBV13,TRBJ2-1,-,TRBD1,TGTGCCAGCAGCTTCCGGGACAGGGCGGTCAATGAGCAGTTCTTC,CASSFRDRAVNEQFF
TRBV24-1,TRBJ2-3,once,TRBD2,TGTGCCACCTCACCCGGGACTAGCGGGAGGGCCGCAGGCACAGATACGCAGTATTTT,CATSPGTSGRAAGTDTQYF
TRBV19,TRBJ2-1,-,-,TGTGCCAGTAGCAGGGACACCTACAATGAGCAGTTCTTC,CASSRDTYNEQFF
TRBV6-5,TRBJ2-3,-,TRBD1,TGTGCCAGCAGTACAACAGGGGGTACGCAGTATTTT,CASSTTGGTQYF
TRBV28,TRBJ2-7,-,-,TGTGCCAGCAGTCAATACAGGGCCCCTTACTTC,CASSQYRAPYF
TRBV25-1,TRBJ2-5,-,-,TGTGCCAGCAGTGAAGTCCGGAGAGGGGAGACCCAGTACTTC,CASSEVRRGETQYF
TRBV6-5,TRBJ2-7,-,TRBD2,TGTGCCAGCGTAGCGGGTTGGGGCGCGCAGATCGAGCAGTACTTC,CASVAGWGAQIEQYF
TRBV27,TRBJ1-2,-,TRBD1,TGTGCCAGCAGTAAAACAGGGGTGAAAGGCTACACCTTC,CASSKTGVKGYTF
TRBV21-1,TRBJ1-2,-,-,TGTGCCAGCAGCACGGGACAGTTCTATGGCTACACCTTC,CASSTGQFYGYTF
TRBV4-3,TRBJ2-3,few,-,TGCGCCAGCAGCCAAGATAGGGCGGGGGCAGGTAAAACGCAGTATTTT,CASSQDRAGAGKTQYF
TRBV6-2/TRBV6-3,TRBJ2-1,-,TRBD2,TGTGCCAGCACCCCCGCTAGCGGGCTAACCCACAATGAGCAGTTCTTC,CASTPASGLTHNEQFF
TRBV4-3,TRBJ2-2,few,-,TGCGCCAGCAGCCAAGACGGGGACACCGGGGAGCTGTTTTTT,CASSQDGDTGELFF
TRBV5-1,TRBJ2-5,-,-,TGCGCCAGCAGCCACGACTTAGGAAGTCAAGAGACCCAGTACTTC,CASSHDLGSQETQYF
TRBV5-6,TRBJ2-1,-,TRBD2,TGTGCCAGCAGCGTCACACCCGGGACTAGGTCGCGTGAGCAGTTCTTC,CASSVTPGTRSREQFF
TRBV18,TRBJ2-7,-,-,TGTGCCAGCTCACCAGAGCGGGTGGCCTACGAGCAGTACTTC,CASSPERVAYEQYF
TRBV3-1/TRBV3-2,TRBJ2-1,-,TRBD2,TGTGCCAGCAGGGGAGGACTAGCAAATGAGCAGTTCTTC,CASRGGLANEQFF